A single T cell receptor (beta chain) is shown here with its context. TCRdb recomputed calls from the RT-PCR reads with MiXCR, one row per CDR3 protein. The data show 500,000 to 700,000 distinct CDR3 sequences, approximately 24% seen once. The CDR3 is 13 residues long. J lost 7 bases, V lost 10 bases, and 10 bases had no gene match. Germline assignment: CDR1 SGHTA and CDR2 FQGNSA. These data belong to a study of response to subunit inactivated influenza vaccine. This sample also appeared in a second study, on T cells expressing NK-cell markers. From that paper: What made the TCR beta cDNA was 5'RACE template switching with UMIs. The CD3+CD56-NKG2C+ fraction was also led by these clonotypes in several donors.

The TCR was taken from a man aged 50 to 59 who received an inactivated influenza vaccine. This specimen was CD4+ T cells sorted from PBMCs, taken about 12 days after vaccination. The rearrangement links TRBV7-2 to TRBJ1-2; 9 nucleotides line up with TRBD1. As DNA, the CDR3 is TGTGCCACCCGTCCCGGGACAGGGTTTGGCTACACCTTC. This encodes CATRPGTGFGYTF.